This TCR beta chain was sequenced for a study of cytomegalovirus exposure and HLA in healthy donors. Study-wide background: Researchers found that roughly 81% of 350 to 500 genotyped donors fell within the Caucasian-associated ancestry cluster.

In the PCR, 60 Vbeta and 13 Jbeta primers were used. Clones were read by immunoSEQ multiplex PCR, and TCRdb kept only the in-frame ones, dropping some. This table has roughly 100,000 clones, roughly 15% appearing once. Trimming removed 4 bases from V and 0 bases from J, with 17 bases in between. Germline assignment: CDR1 SGDLS and CDR2 YYNGEE. This CDR3 spans 16 amino acids. V usage is TRBV9 and J usage is TRBJ2-7; D gene ambiguous. The sequenced sample was PBMCs. The TCR was taken from a female donor in good health and CMV-seronegative. Written as DNA, the CDR3 is TGTGCCAGCAGCTCGAACGCAAACAGACCCTCCTACGAGCAGTACTTC. It encodes CASSSNANRPSYEQYF.